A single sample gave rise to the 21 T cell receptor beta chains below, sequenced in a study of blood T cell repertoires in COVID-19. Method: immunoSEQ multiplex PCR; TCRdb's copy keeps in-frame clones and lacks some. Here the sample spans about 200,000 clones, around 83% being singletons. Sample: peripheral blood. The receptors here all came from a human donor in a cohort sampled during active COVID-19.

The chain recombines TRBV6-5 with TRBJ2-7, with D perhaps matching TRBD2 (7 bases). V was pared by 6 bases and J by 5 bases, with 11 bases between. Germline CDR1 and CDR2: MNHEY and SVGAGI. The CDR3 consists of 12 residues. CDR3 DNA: TGTGCCAGCAGCCGGGGGGCCAACGAGCAGTACTTC. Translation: CASSRGANEQYF.

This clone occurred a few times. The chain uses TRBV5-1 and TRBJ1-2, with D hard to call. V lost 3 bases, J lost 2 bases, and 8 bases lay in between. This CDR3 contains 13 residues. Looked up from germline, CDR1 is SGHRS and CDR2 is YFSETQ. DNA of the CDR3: TGCGCCAGCAGCTCAACACCGAACTATGGCTACACCTTC. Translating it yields CASSSTPNYGYTF.

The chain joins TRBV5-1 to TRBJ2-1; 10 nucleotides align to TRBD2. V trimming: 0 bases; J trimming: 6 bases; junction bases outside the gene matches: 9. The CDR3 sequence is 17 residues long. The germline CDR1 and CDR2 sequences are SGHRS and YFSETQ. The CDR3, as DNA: TGCGCCAGCAGCTTGGCGAGCAGACTAGCGGGTACCAATGAGCAGTTCTTC. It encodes CASSLASRLAGTNEQFF.

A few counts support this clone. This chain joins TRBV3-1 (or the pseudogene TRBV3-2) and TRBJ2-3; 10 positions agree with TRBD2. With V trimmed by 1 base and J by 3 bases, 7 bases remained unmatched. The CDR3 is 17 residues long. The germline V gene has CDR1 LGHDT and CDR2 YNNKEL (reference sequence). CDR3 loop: CASSQAWASGRTDTQYF. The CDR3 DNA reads TGTGCCAGCAGCCAAGCTTGGGCTAGCGGGAGAACAGATACGCAGTATTTT.

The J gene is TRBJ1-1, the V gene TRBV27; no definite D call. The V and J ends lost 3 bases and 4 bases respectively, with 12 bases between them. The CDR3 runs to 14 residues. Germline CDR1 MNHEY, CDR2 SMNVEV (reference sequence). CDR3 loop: CASSFYRGSTEAFF. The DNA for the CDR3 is TGTGCCAGCAGTTTTTACAGAGGGAGCACTGAAGCTTTCTTT.

This chain's CDR3 is CASRVGANYGYTF. In DNA form, the CDR3 reads TGTGCCAGCAGAGTAGGGGCAAACTATGGCTACACCTTC. The chain has TRBV28 and TRBJ1-2; the D gene is possibly TRBD1 (5 bases). CDR1 and CDR2 from the germline V gene are MDHEN and SYDVKM. CDR3 length equals 13 residues. V lost 6 bases to trimming and J lost 2 bases, with 10 bases between them.

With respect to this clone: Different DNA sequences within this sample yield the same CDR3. DNA of the CDR3: TGTGCCAGCAGCATAGACAGCAACTATGGCTACACCTTC. Translated, it gives CASSIDSNYGYTF. This chain connects TRBV2 to TRBJ1-2; D is possibly TRBD1 (5 bases). This CDR3 spans 13 amino acids. The germline gives CDR1 SNHLY, CDR2 FYNNEI. V was pared by 6 bases and J by 2 bases, with 10 bases between.

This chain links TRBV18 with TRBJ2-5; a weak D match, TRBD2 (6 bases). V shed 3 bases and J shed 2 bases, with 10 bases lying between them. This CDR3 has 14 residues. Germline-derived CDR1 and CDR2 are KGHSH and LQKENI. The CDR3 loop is CASSPRREQETQYF. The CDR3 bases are TGTGCCAGCTCACCGAGGCGGGAACAAGAGACCCAGTACTTC.

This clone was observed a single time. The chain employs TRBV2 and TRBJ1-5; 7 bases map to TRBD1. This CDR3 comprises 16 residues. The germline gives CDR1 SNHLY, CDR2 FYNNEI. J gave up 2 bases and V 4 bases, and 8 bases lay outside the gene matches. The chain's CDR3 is CASSGPGTVGNQPQHF. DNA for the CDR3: TGTGCCAGCAGTGGCCCCGGGACAGTTGGCAATCAGCCCCAGCATTTT.

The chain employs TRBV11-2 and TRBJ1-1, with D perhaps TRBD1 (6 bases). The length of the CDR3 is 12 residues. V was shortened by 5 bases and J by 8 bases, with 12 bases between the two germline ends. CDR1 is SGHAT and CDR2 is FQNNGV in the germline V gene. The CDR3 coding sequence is TGTGCCAGCAGCCCTTGGGGGACAGAAGCTTTCTTT. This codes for CASSPWGTEAFF.

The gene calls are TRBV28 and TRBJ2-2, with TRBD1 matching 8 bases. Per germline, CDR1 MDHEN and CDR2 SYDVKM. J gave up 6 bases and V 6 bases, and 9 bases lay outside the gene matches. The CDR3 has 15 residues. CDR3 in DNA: TGTGCCAGCAGAGCAGGGGGCTTTGATCCCGGGGAGCTGTTTTTT. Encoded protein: CASRAGGFDPGELFF.

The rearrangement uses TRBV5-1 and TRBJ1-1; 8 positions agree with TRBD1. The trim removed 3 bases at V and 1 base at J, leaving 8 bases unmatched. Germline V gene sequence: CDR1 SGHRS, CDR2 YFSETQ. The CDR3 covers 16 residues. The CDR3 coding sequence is TGCGCCAGCAGCTCGCCGAAGGACAGGGCGAACACTGAAGCTTTCTTT. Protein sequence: CASSSPKDRANTEAFF.

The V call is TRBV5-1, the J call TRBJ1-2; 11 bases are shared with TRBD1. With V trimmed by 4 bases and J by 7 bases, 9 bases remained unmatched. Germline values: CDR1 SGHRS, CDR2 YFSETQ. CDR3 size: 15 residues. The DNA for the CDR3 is TGCGCCAGCAGCCCGTCCGGGACAGGGGGTGGTGGCTACACCTTC. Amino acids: CASSPSGTGGGGYTF.

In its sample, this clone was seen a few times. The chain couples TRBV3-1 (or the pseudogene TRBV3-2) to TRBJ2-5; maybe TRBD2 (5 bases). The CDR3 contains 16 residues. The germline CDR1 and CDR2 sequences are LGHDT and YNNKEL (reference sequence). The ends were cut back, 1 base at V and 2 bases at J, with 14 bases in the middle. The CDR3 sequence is CASSQGSGPPQETQYF. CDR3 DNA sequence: TGTGCCAGCAGCCAAGGGAGCGGACCCCCTCAAGAGACCCAGTACTTC.

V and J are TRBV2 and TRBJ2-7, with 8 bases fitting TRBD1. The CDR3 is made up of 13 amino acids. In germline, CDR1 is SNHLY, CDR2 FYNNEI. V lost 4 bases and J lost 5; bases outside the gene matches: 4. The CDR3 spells CASSVQGANEQYF. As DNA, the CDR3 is TGTGCCAGCAGTGTGCAGGGGGCAAACGAGCAGTACTTC.

This CDR3 reads CASSEDRGGYEQYF. The CDR3 DNA is TGTGCCAGCAGTGAGGACAGGGGAGGTTACGAGCAGTACTTC. V and J are TRBV27 and TRBJ2-7; TRBD1 matches 9 bases. The germline gives CDR1 MNHEY, CDR2 SMNVEV (reference sequence). The V segment lost 5 bases and the J segment 4 bases; nucleotides outside the gene matches: 6. The CDR3 loop spans 14 amino acids.

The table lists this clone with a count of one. DNA for the CDR3: TGTGCCTGGAGGTGGGACTTGGAATGGGGTACGCAGTATTTT. This encodes CAWRWDLEWGTQYF. The chain recombines TRBV30 with TRBJ2-3; D perhaps matches TRBD2 (6 bases). The CDR3 spans 14 residues. Deletions cut 3 bases from V and 8 bases from J, with 18 bases between. Germline CDR1 reads GTSNPN; CDR2 reads SVGIG (reference sequence).

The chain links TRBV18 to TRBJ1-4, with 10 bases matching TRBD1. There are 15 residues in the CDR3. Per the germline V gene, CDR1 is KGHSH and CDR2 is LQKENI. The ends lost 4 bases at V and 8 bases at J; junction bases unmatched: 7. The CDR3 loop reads CASSQSGTGDEKLFF. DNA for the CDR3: TGTGCCAGCTCACAATCCGGGACAGGGGACGAAAAACTGTTTTTT.

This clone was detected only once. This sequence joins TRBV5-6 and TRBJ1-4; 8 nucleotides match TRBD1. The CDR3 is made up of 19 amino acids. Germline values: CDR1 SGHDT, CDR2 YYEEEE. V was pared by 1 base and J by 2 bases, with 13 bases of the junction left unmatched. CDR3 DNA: TGTGCCAGCAGCTTGACCGGTACAGGGGGTAAGGGGACTAATGAAAAACTGTTTTTT. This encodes CASSLTGTGGKGTNEKLFF.

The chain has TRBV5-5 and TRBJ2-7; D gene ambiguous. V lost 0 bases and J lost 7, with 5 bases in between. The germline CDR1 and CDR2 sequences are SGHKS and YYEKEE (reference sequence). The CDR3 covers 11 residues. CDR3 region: CASSLASEQYF. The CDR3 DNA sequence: TGTGCCAGCAGCTTGGCCAGTGAGCAGTACTTC.

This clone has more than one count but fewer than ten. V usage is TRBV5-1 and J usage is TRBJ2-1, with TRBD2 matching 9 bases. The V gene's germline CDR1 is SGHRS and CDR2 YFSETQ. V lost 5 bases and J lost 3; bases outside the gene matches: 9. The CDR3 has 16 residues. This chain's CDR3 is CASRTGSGGLYNEQFF. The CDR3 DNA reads TGCGCCAGCAGGACGGGTAGCGGGGGTCTCTACAATGAGCAGTTCTTC.